The next 22 T cell receptor beta chains were all read from a single sample in a study of blood T cell repertoires in COVID-19. Libraries were prepared by immunoSEQ multiplex PCR; TCRdb keeps only in-frame clonotypes and omits some of them. The table includes over 200,000 clones, about 70% detected once. The specimen was peripheral blood. All receptors derive from a woman over 75 with acute or convalescent COVID-19.

The chain uses TRBV19 and TRBJ2-1; a possible D gene is TRBD1 (6 bases). The germline gives CDR1 LNHDA, CDR2 SQIVND (reference sequence). The V gene lost 0 bases and the J gene lost 4 bases, with 10 bases spanning the gap. There are 15 residues in the CDR3. The CDR3 sequence: CASSIDPGQYNEQFF. The CDR3 coding sequence is TGTGCCAGTAGTATAGACCCCGGACAGTACAATGAGCAGTTCTTC.

The CDR3 loop is CASSQDLRAGEQFF. CDR3 in DNA: TGCGCCAGCAGCCAAGATCTCAGAGCGGGGGAGCAGTTCTTC. This chain joins TRBV4-3 and TRBJ2-1; 7 nucleotides match TRBD2. The CDR3 spans 14 residues. Germline V CDR1 and CDR2: LGHNA, YSLEER. Trimming removed 0 bases from V and 10 bases from J; junction bases left unmatched: 6.

This chain links TRBV19 with TRBJ2-3; TRBD1 agrees at 9 bases. This CDR3 has 16 residues. Germline-derived CDR1 and CDR2 are LNHDA and SQIVND (reference sequence). V trimming: 5 bases; J trimming: 1 base; junction bases outside the gene matches: 7. In DNA, the CDR3 is TGTGCCAGTAGTGGGAACAGGGGGCTCCGCACAGATACGCAGTATTTT. Protein sequence: CASSGNRGLRTDTQYF.

The rearrangement joins TRBV29-1 to TRBJ2-2; TRBD2 is a possible D gene (5 bases). Germline loops: CDR1 SQVTM, CDR2 ANQGSEA. V was shortened by 4 bases and J by 0 bases, with 9 bases between the two germline ends. CDR3 size: 14 residues. For the CDR3, the DNA is TGCAGCGTTGGAGGACTGACGAACACCGGGGAGCTGTTTTTT. Protein: CSVGGLTNTGELFF.

This clone occurred a few times. The chain has TRBV5-1 and TRBJ2-5; TRBD2 matches at 7 bases. This CDR3 is 15 amino acids long. With V trimmed by 5 bases and J by 3 bases, 10 bases remained unmatched. Germline-derived CDR1 and CDR2 are SGHRS and YFSETQ. CDR3 bases: TGCGCCAGCAGACCCGCCGGGACTAACAAAGAGACCCAGTACTTC. Amino acids: CASRPAGTNKETQYF.

This clone has only a few counts. The rearrangement uses TRBV29-1 and TRBJ2-2; D is perhaps TRBD1 (6 bases). Germline V gives CDR1 SQVTM, CDR2 ANQGSEA. The V end was cut by 7 bases, the J end by 8 bases, with 14 bases between. CDR3 length: 12 amino acids. CDR3 region: CSAERTVGELFF. Here the CDR3 DNA reads TGCAGCGCCGAACGGACAGTTGGGGAGCTGTTTTTT.

The V and J genes are TRBV5-1 and TRBJ2-3; 13 bases fit TRBD2. Germline-derived CDR1 and CDR2 are SGHRS and YFSETQ. The CDR3 is 18 residues long. The junction had 14 bases not matched to a gene; V was cut back by 4 bases and J by 6 bases. The CDR3 DNA follows: TGCGCCAGCAGCATACAGGGACTAGCGGGACCAGTCCCGGATACGCAGTATTTT. Translated, it gives CASSIQGLAGPVPDTQYF.

The chain joins TRBV19 to TRBJ2-2; 9 bases map to TRBD2. Germline-derived CDR1 and CDR2 are LNHDA and SQIVND (reference sequence). The CDR3 consists of 16 residues. The V gene end was trimmed by 5 bases and the J gene end by 3 bases; junction bases not matched to a gene: 7. In nucleotides, the CDR3 is TGTGCCAGTAGTGGAATAGCGGGAGTGTACACCGGGGAGCTGTTTTTT. Protein: CASSGIAGVYTGELFF.

V and J are TRBV18 and TRBJ1-4; 8 bases are shared with TRBD1. Germline lookup yields CDR1 KGHSH and CDR2 LQKENI. The CDR3 extends over 13 amino acids. Unmatched junction bases numbered 3, after V lost 5 bases and J lost 7 bases. The chain's CDR3 is CASSTGGTEKLFF. In nucleotides, the CDR3 is TGTGCCAGCTCAACAGGGGGGACTGAAAAACTGTTTTTT.

This clone showed up just a few times. V usage is TRBV30 and J usage is TRBJ2-1, with 15 bases lining up with TRBD2. After removal of 1 base from V and 7 bases from J, the junction contained 20 bases not matched to a gene. From germline, CDR1 is GTSNPN and CDR2 SVGIG (reference sequence). The CDR3 consists of 21 residues. The CDR3 DNA follows: TGTGCCTGGAGTGCTCCCCTAGGACTAGCGGGAGGGATAACCGATAAAAATGAGCAGTTCTTC. It encodes CAWSAPLGLAGGITDKNEQFF.

The chain links TRBV2 to TRBJ1-5; 9 bases are a match to TRBD1. The germline gives CDR1 SNHLY, CDR2 FYNNEI. This CDR3 comprises 15 residues. V gave up 4 bases and J gave up 3 bases; unmatched junction bases: 4. The CDR3 bases are TGTGCCAGCAGTGGCGACAGGGGGGACAATCAGCCCCAGCATTTT. Translating it yields CASSGDRGDNQPQHF.

This clone was recorded a few times. This chain connects TRBV12-3 or TRBV12-4 to TRBJ1-3, with D perhaps TRBD1 (6 bases). The germline V and J ends were trimmed by 3 bases and 13 bases, with 16 bases remaining between them. This CDR3 comprises 13 residues. CDR3 amino acids: CASSLMGARSIYF. The CDR3 nucleotides are TGTGCCAGCAGTTTGATGGGGGCGAGGTCTATATATTTT.

In this sample, this clone turned up a few times. V and J are TRBV18 and TRBJ1-1; D is possibly TRBD1 (5 bases). Germline assignment: CDR1 KGHSH and CDR2 LQKENI. Trimming took 5 bases from V and 7 from J, leaving 11 bases between them. This CDR3 is built from 12 residues. The CDR3 region has the DNA TGTGCCAGCTCATCGGTGCAGGGTGAAGCTTTCTTT. This codes for CASSSVQGEAFF. The full variable domain, its missing parts supplied by reference TRBV18 and TRBJ1-1, is NAGVMQNPRHLVRRRGQEARLRCSPMKGHSHVYWYRQLPEEGLKFMVYLQKENIIDESGMPKERFSAEFPKEGPSILRIQQVVRGDSAAYFCASSSVQGEAFFGQGTRLTVV.

The table lists this clone with a few counts. The chain links TRBV28 to TRBJ1-1; TRBD1 matches 10 bases. V trimming: 7 bases; J trimming: 11 bases; junction bases outside the gene matches: 19. The germline gives CDR1 MDHEN, CDR2 SYDVKM. The CDR3 has 16 amino acids. In DNA form, the CDR3 reads TGTGCCAGCACAAAAGGGTCCGGACAGGGGGAAGGAAGGGCTTTCTTT. It translates to CASTKGSGQGEGRAFF.

CDR3 in amino acids: CASSPSTDTQYF. CDR3 DNA: TGTGCCAGCAGCCCTAGCACAGATACGCAGTATTTT. The chain couples TRBV3-1 (or the pseudogene TRBV3-2) to TRBJ2-3; D is undetermined. Trimming took off 4 bases at V and 0 bases at J, with 2 bases between the two ends. The germline V gene has CDR1 LGHDT and CDR2 YNNKEL (reference sequence). This CDR3 comprises 12 residues.

The chain carries TRBV12-5 and TRBJ1-5; TRBD1 aligns across 7 bases. CDR1 and CDR2 from the germline V gene are LGHNT and FRNRAP. Unmatched junction bases numbered 7, after V lost 6 bases and J lost 5 bases. CDR3 length: 14 amino acids. CDR3 sequence reads: CASGPGGGYQPQHF. Here the CDR3 DNA reads TGTGCTAGTGGACCAGGGGGTGGTTATCAGCCCCAGCATTTT.

The genes are TRBV6-5 and TRBJ2-3; TRBD2 is a possible D gene (5 bases). Trimming shortened V by 6 bases and J by 2 bases, and 15 bases separated the two germline ends. This CDR3 is built from 15 residues. The germline V gene encodes CDR1 MNHEY and CDR2 SVGAGI. The CDR3 DNA reads TGTGCCAGCAGGCCGGCGGGTCGAAACACAGATACGCAGTATTTT. Translated: CASRPAGRNTDTQYF.

The rearrangement uses TRBV19 and TRBJ2-7, with TRBD1 matching over 7 bases. The germline V gene encodes CDR1 LNHDA and CDR2 SQIVND (reference sequence). J lost 0 bases, V lost 1 base, and 6 bases had no gene match. The CDR3 loop spans 16 amino acids. CDR3 protein: CASSIVWGQNSYEQYF. The DNA of the CDR3 is TGTGCCAGTAGTATAGTATGGGGACAGAACTCCTACGAGCAGTACTTC.

The chain combines TRBV5-1 with TRBJ2-7, with 8 bases aligning to TRBD2. The CDR3 is 15 residues long. Losses at the gene ends were 2 bases for V and 6 bases for J; bases not matched to a gene: 10. Per the germline V gene, CDR1 is SGHRS and CDR2 is YFSETQ. The CDR3 here is CASSFTSGPPVEQYF. In DNA, the CDR3 is TGCGCCAGCAGCTTCACTAGCGGCCCGCCGGTCGAGCAGTACTTC. The full variable domain, rest sourced from reference TRBV5-1 and TRBJ2-7, is KAGVTQTPRYLIKTRGQQVTLSCSPISGHRSVSWYQQTPGQGLQFLFEYFSETQRNKGNFPGRFSGRQFSNSRSEMNVSTLELGDSALYLCASSFTSGPPVEQYFGPGTRLTVT.

The sample holds a few counts of this clone. J is TRBJ2-7 and V is TRBV6-1; 10 nucleotides line up with TRBD1. This CDR3 is built from 15 residues. V lost 3 bases to trimming and J lost 7 bases; unmatched junction nucleotides: 9. Germline V CDR1 and CDR2: MNHNS, SASEGT. The CDR3 nucleotides are TGTGCCAGCAGTGAGGAGTATGGGACAGGGGAAGAGCAGTACTTC. It translates to CASSEEYGTGEEQYF.

The CDR3 sequence is CASSRLGQGANEQYF. The CDR3 nucleotides read TGTGCCAGCAGTAGGTTGGGACAGGGGGCGAACGAGCAGTACTTC. The rearrangement joins TRBV25-1 to TRBJ2-7, with 12 bases fitting TRBD1. With V trimmed by 5 bases and J by 5 bases, 7 bases remained unmatched. CDR1 and CDR2 (germline): MGHDK, SYGVNS. The CDR3 extends over 15 amino acids.

The chain links TRBV5-1 to TRBJ1-2; D remains unclear. CDR1 is SGHRS, CDR2 YFSETQ, per germline. The CDR3 is 14 residues long. Trimming removed 0 bases from V and 8 bases from J, with 14 bases in between. The CDR3 nucleotides are TGCGCCAGCAGCTTGGACGGGTTTTCTAGGGGCTACACCTTC. Translated, it gives CASSLDGFSRGYTF.